The present entry profiles one T cell receptor (beta chain) with its context. What it binds is not known. The sample originates from a study of T cell responses to AZD1222 COVID-19 vaccine. The protocol was immunoSEQ multiplex PCR, while the TCRdb copy is restricted to in-frame clones and leaves out a portion. The data hold 85,000 to 110,000 clones, with 88% observed a single time. Study-wide points: Reports indicate that nearly half of spike-specific TCRs are directed at unmutated variant regions. The donor cohort was predominantly white British with a female majority, and clonal diversity may have been underestimated. Sampling that yielded the repertoires occurred only after the peak T cell response.

J lost 0 bases, V lost 4 bases, and 6 bases had no gene match. The CDR3 has 15 amino acids. Germline-derived CDR1 and CDR2 are SGHAT and FQNNGV. V is TRBV11-2 and J is TRBJ2-7; 7 positions match TRBD1. This TCR came from an adult in good health. The source was peripheral blood, collected on day 0 of AZD1222 vaccination. The DNA for the CDR3 is TGTGCCAGCAGCTCCCCGGGACAGAACTCCTACGAGCAGTACTTC. Protein product: CASSSPGQNSYEQYF.